Each of the 26 T cell receptor beta chains below was sequenced from the same sample in a study of OX40 agonist ivuxolimab in advanced cancers. TCRdb's table, derived via immunoSEQ multiplex PCR, lists solely in-frame clones and lacks some. The data hold some 86,000 clones, with approximately 85% observed a single time. The specimen comprised CD4+ or CD8+ T cells sorted from blood, sampled in a trial of the OX40 agonist ivuxolimab. These TCRs come from an adult with an advanced solid tumor such as melanoma, head and neck, liver or kidney cancer.

This clone was seen a few times. J is TRBJ1-3 and V is TRBV7-2, with D uncertain. Germline CDR1 and CDR2: SGHTA and FQGNSA. CDR3 length: 16 amino acids. Trimming cost V 1 base and J 4 bases, with 14 bases left between them. CDR3 nucleotide sequence: TGTGCCAGCAGCTTAGGTGAGAGGACGGCAGGAAACACCATATATTTT. It translates to CASSLGERTAGNTIYF.

This chain connects TRBV19 to TRBJ2-1; TRBD2 aligns across 11 bases. J was trimmed by 8 bases and V by 2 bases; bases with no gene match: 11. This CDR3 is 17 amino acids long. Germline CDR1 and CDR2: LNHDA and SQIVND (reference sequence). The CDR3 DNA is TGTGCCAGTAGTATATTTAAGGCTAGCGGGAGGAAAGATGAGCAGTTCTTC. The encoded protein is CASSIFKASGRKDEQFF.

V and J are TRBV7-2 and TRBJ2-7; 8 nucleotides agree with TRBD2. The CDR3 is made up of 13 amino acids. V shed 4 bases, J shed 6 bases, and the junction held 5 bases outside the gene matches. The germline V gene has CDR1 SGHTA and CDR2 FQGNSA. The CDR3 coding sequence is TGTGCCAGCAGCTCCAGCGGGGGCTCCGAGCAGTACTTC. This translates into CASSSSGGSEQYF.

V gene TRBV5-8 combines with J gene TRBJ2-3, with D unresolved. This CDR3 is 14 amino acids long. Deletions cut 5 bases from V and 2 bases from J, with 12 bases between. The germline gives CDR1 SGHTS, CDR2 YDEGEE. The CDR3 sequence is CASRTPGSTDTQYF. DNA of the CDR3: TGTGCCAGCAGGACCCCCGGATCCACAGATACGCAGTATTTT.

The V gene is TRBV6-1, the J gene TRBJ2-3; D is perhaps TRBD2 (6 bases). CDR3 length: 14 residues. CDR1 and CDR2 from the germline V gene are MNHNS and SASEGT. The ends were cut back, 8 bases at V and 0 bases at J, with 12 bases in the middle. The CDR3 protein is CASLVAVSTDTQYF. The CDR3 DNA reads TGTGCCAGCTTGGTAGCGGTTAGCACAGATACGCAGTATTTT.

The gene calls are TRBV6-6 and TRBJ2-1, with D perhaps TRBD2 (6 bases). CDR1 MNHNY and CDR2 SVGAGI come from the germline V gene (reference sequence). V was trimmed by 2 bases and J by 10 bases, leaving 15 bases between them. The CDR3 length is 14 residues. CDR3 residues: CASSYAGLANEQFF. The CDR3, as DNA: TGTGCCAGCAGTTACGCCGGCCTAGCGAACGAGCAGTTCTTC.

CDR3 amino acids: CASRESSSGNTIYF. In DNA, the CDR3 is TGTGCCAGCAGGGAGTCCTCCTCTGGAAACACCATATATTTT. The V and J genes are TRBV2 and TRBJ1-3; D unclear. From germline, CDR1 is SNHLY and CDR2 FYNNEI. This CDR3 contains 14 residues. The V gene lost 6 bases and the J gene lost 0 bases, with 9 bases spanning the gap. The whole variable domain, filled in from reference TRBV2 and TRBJ1-3, reads EPEVTQTPSHQVTQMGQEVILRCVPISNHLYFYWYRQILGQKVEFLVSFYNNEISEKSEIFDDQFSVERPDGSNFTLKIRSTKLEDSAMYFCASRESSSGNTIYFGEGSWLTVV.

The chain uses TRBV2 and TRBJ2-1; TRBD2 might be the D (5 bases). Trimming left V 2 bases short and J 8 bases short, with 7 bases between. Germline CDR1 is SNHLY and CDR2 is FYNNEI. The CDR3 spans 12 residues. DNA for the CDR3: TGTGCCAGCAGTGAAAGAGGGTATGAGCAGTTCTTC. The encoded protein is CASSERGYEQFF.

The V call is TRBV28, the J call TRBJ1-4, with D perhaps matching TRBD1 (6 bases). CDR3 length: 13 amino acids. CDR1 is MDHEN, CDR2 SYDVKM, per germline. Deletions cut 2 bases from V and 12 bases from J, with 13 bases between. The CDR3 here is CASSLSGTYELFF. Written as DNA, the CDR3 is TGTGCCAGCAGTTTAAGTGGGACATACGAACTGTTTTTT.

This clone has just a few counts. The chain uses TRBV2 and TRBJ2-7; D is unresolved. Germline V gene lookup returns CDR1 SNHLY and CDR2 FYNNEI. This CDR3 comprises 14 residues. Trimming pared 4 bases from V and 6 bases from J, leaving 16 bases between. The CDR3 protein is CASSVERTSSEQYF. The DNA of the CDR3 is TGTGCCAGCAGTGTAGAGAGAACATCTAGCGAGCAGTACTTC.

The chain joins TRBV19 to TRBJ2-2, with 9 positions matching TRBD2. The length of the CDR3 is 16 residues. Germline V gene sequence: CDR1 LNHDA, CDR2 SQIVND (reference sequence). V shed 3 bases and J 0 bases; nucleotides not matched to a gene: 2. CDR3 sequence (DNA): TGTGCCAGTAGTATCCGACTAGCGGCGAACACCGGGGAGCTGTTTTTT. This encodes CASSIRLAANTGELFF.

The chain has TRBV10-3 and TRBJ1-2; D is unclear. The V end was cut by 4 bases, the J end by 0 bases, with 6 bases between. Looked up from germline, CDR1 is ENHRY and CDR2 is SYGVKD. This CDR3 has 13 amino acids. The CDR3 sequence: CAISGTANYGYTF. The CDR3 coding sequence is TGTGCCATCAGTGGAACAGCTAACTATGGCTACACCTTC.

CDR3 in DNA: TGTGCCAGCAGTGAAACCCCGGGGGAAGCTTTCTTT. This codes for CASSETPGEAFF. The chain carries TRBV2 and TRBJ1-1; D is uncertain. The CDR3 totals 12 residues. Germline values: CDR1 SNHLY, CDR2 FYNNEI. V lost 2 bases and J lost 8, with 9 bases in between.

V and J are TRBV14 and TRBJ2-3, with D possibly TRBD1 on 6 matching bases. V gave up 10 bases and J gave up 6 bases, with 20 bases separating them. In germline, CDR1 is SGHDN, CDR2 FVKESK. The length of the CDR3 is 14 residues. The CDR3 spells CATSRQVLGDTQYF. The DNA for the CDR3 is TGTGCCACTTCTCGACAGGTTCTCGGTGATACGCAGTATTTT. The full variable domain, in which reference TRBV14 and TRBJ2-3 provide the parts outside the CDR3, is EAGVTQFPSHSVIEKGQTVTLRCDPISGHDNLYWYRRVMGKEIKFLLHFVKESKQDESGMPNNRFLAERTGGTYSTLKVQPAELEDSGVYFCATSRQVLGDTQYFGPGTRLTVL.

V is TRBV21-1 and J is TRBJ1-1; TRBD1 was called by the table and not checked on the DNA. TRBV21-1 is termed a pseudogene. The CDR3 runs to 15 residues. The CDR3 bases are TGTGCCAGCAGCAAAGCGTGGCAGGTGAACACTGAAGCTTTCTTT. Translation gives CASSKAWQVNTEAFF.

J is TRBJ1-5 and V is TRBV6-4; TRBD1 matches 8 bases. Trimming took 2 bases from V and 0 from J; bases not matched to a gene: 3. Germline V lookup: CDR1 MRHNA, CDR2 SNTAGT. CDR3 length: 16 amino acids. The CDR3 DNA sequence: TGTGCCAGCAGTGACCCGGGACAGGATAGCAATCAGCCCCAGCATTTT. Its translation is CASSDPGQDSNQPQHF.

This clone was seen once. This chain links TRBV4-2 with TRBJ2-5; D gene ambiguous. The CDR3 has 14 amino acids. CDR1 LGHNA and CDR2 YNFKEQ come from the germline V gene. Trimming took 0 bases from V and 3 from J, leaving 8 bases between them. The chain's CDR3 is CASSQDRAEETQYF. The CDR3 DNA reads TGTGCCAGCAGCCAAGATAGGGCGGAAGAGACCCAGTACTTC.

J is TRBJ2-7 and V is TRBV11-2; the D gene is possibly TRBD1 (5 bases). CDR3 size: 16 residues. V dropped 5 bases and J dropped 2 bases, with 19 bases sitting between them. Germline V lookup: CDR1 SGHAT, CDR2 FQNNGV. The CDR3 nucleotides are TGTGCCAGCAGCCGCTCAACCGGACAAATCGCCTACGAGCAGTACTTC. It is translated as CASSRSTGQIAYEQYF.

J is TRBJ2-2 and V is TRBV7-9, with D hard to call. The germline V and J ends were trimmed by 1 base and 0 bases, with 9 bases remaining between them. The germline gives CDR1 SEHNR, CDR2 FQNEAQ (reference sequence). The CDR3 is 16 amino acids. The CDR3 loop reads CASSLDSIANTGELFF. The CDR3 DNA follows: TGTGCCAGCAGCTTAGACAGTATTGCGAACACCGGGGAGCTGTTTTTT.

The chain uses TRBV6-5 and TRBJ1-2; D not resolved. V was trimmed by 8 bases and J by 6 bases, leaving 16 bases between them. In germline, CDR1 is MNHEY, CDR2 SVGAGI. The CDR3 is 13 residues long. CDR3 residues: CASSPRVQDGYTF. The CDR3, as DNA: TGTGCCAGCTCCCCGAGGGTTCAGGATGGCTACACCTTC.

This chain connects TRBV5-6 to TRBJ2-3, with 9 bases identical to TRBD1. The ends lost 9 bases at V and 3 bases at J; junction bases unmatched: 11. Germline CDR1 and CDR2: SGHDT and YYEEEE. There are 15 residues in the CDR3. As DNA, the CDR3 is TGTGCCACCCGACCCGGGACAGGGAGTACAGATACGCAGTATTTT. Translation gives CATRPGTGSTDTQYF.

CDR3 in DNA: TGTGCCAGCAGCGGTAGCGCCGGGGATACGCAGTATTTT. Its protein product is CASSGSAGDTQYF. The gene calls are TRBV11-2 and TRBJ2-3; a weak D match, TRBD2 (5 bases). This CDR3 contains 13 residues. CDR1 and CDR2 from the germline V gene are SGHAT and FQNNGV. Deletions cut 5 bases from V and 6 bases from J, with 12 bases between.

This clone was counted a few times. The chain employs TRBV7-8 and TRBJ1-1; tentatively, D is TRBD1 (6 bases). The length of the CDR3 is 14 residues. The V gene's germline CDR1 is SGHVS and CDR2 FQNEAQ. V was trimmed by 5 bases and J by 2 bases, leaving 12 bases between them. This chain's CDR3 is CASSLGAGNTEAFF. The DNA of the CDR3 is TGTGCCAGCAGCCTGGGGGCCGGCAACACTGAAGCTTTCTTT.

The chain couples TRBV28 to TRBJ2-1, with D tentatively TRBD2 (5 bases). There are 17 residues in the CDR3. The ends were cut back, 5 bases at V and 0 bases at J, with 17 bases in the middle. From germline, CDR1 is MDHEN and CDR2 SYDVKM. The CDR3: CASSPTPLAYSYNEQFF. The DNA for the CDR3 is TGTGCCAGCAGTCCCACGCCCCTAGCCTACTCCTACAATGAGCAGTTCTTC.

As for this clone: An end of the junction differs from the germline gene, which may be a read error. The V gene is TRBV19, the J gene TRBJ1-1; tentatively, D is TRBD1 (5 bases). The CDR3 sequence is 13 residues long. Germline CDR1 LNHDA, CDR2 SQIVND (reference sequence). This CDR3 is CASSIRGNAEAFF. The CDR3 nucleotides read TGTGCCAGTAGTATACGGGGGAACGCTGAAGCTTTCTTT. The full variable domain, completed using reference TRBV19 and TRBJ1-1, is DGGITQSPKYLFRKEGQNVTLSCEQNLNHDAMYWYRQDPGQGLRLIYYSQIVNDFQKGDIAEGYSVSREKKESFPLTVTSAQKNPTAFYLCASSIRGNAEAFFGQGTRLTVV.

This clone was counted only a few times. The rearrangement joins TRBV2 to TRBJ2-1; D uncertain. Trimming cost V 6 bases and J 0 bases, with 3 bases left between them. Germline-derived CDR1 and CDR2 are SNHLY and FYNNEI. The CDR3 is 12 amino acids. In DNA, the CDR3 is TGTGCCAGCAGCTACTCCTACAATGAGCAGTTCTTC. Residues: CASSYSYNEQFF.